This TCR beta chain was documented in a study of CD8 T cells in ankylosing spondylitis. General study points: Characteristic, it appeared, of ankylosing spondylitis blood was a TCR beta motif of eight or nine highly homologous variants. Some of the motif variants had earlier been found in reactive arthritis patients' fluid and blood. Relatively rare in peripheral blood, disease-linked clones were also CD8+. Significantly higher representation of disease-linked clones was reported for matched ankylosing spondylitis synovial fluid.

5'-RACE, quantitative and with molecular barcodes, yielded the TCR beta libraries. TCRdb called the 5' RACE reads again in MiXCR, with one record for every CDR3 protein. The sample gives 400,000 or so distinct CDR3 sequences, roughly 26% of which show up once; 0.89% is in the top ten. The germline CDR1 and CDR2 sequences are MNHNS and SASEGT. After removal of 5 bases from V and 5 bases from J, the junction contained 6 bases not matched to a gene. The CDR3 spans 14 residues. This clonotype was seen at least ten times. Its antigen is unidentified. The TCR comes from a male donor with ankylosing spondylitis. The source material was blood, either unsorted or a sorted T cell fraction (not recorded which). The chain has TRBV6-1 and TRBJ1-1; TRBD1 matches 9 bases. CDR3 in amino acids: CASSPRQGGTEAFF. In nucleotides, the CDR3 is TGTGCCAGCAGTCCAAGACAGGGGGGAACTGAAGCTTTCTTT.